Each of the 30 T cell receptor beta chains below was sequenced from the same sample in a study of OX40 agonist ivuxolimab in advanced cancers. Some clones are missing from TCRdb's copy, which holds only in-frame ones; the method was immunoSEQ multiplex PCR. This sample has about 27,000 clones, with about four fifths found just once. The starting material was CD4+ or CD8+ T cells sorted from blood, obtained in a trial of the OX40 agonist ivuxolimab. The source of these receptors is an adult with an advanced solid tumor such as melanoma, head and neck, liver or kidney cancer.

V and J are TRBV7-3 and TRBJ2-6; maybe TRBD1 (6 bases). The germline V gene encodes CDR1 SGHTA and CDR2 FQGTGA. This CDR3 spans 17 amino acids. With 5 bases removed from V and 1 base from J, the gap between germline ends came to 15 bases. The CDR3 is CASSPRTVLSGANVLTF. CDR3 bases: TGTGCCAGCAGCCCTCGGACAGTACTTTCTGGGGCCAACGTCCTGACTTTC. Supplemented by reference TRBV7-3 and TRBJ2-6, the full variable domain reads GAGVSQTPSNKVTEKGKYVELRCDPISGHTALYWYRQSLGQGPEFLIYFQGTGAADDSGLPNDRFFAVRPEGSVSTLKIQRTERGDSAVYLCASSPRTVLSGANVLTFGAGSRLTVL.

This clone was detected only a few times. The chain carries TRBV5-6 and TRBJ2-1; 7 positions agree with TRBD2. With 4 bases clipped from V and 6 bases from J, the junction kept 10 bases outside the gene matches. The CDR3 spans 15 residues. Germline V gene data show CDR1 as SGHDT and CDR2 as YYEEEE. CDR3 residues: CASSPGGEGSNEQFF. DNA for the CDR3: TGTGCCAGCAGCCCAGGAGGGGAGGGCTCCAATGAGCAGTTCTTC.

The chain joins TRBV5-1 to TRBJ1-2; 7 bases map to TRBD1. From germline, CDR1 is SGHRS and CDR2 YFSETQ. This CDR3 comprises 17 residues. V shed 3 bases and J 1 base; nucleotides not matched to a gene: 12. This chain's CDR3 is CASSSTSGTANNYGYTF. In DNA, the CDR3 is TGCGCCAGCAGCTCAACTTCCGGGACAGCGAATAACTATGGCTACACCTTC.

The V gene is TRBV7-8, the J gene TRBJ1-3; no reliable D call. The ends were cut back, 5 bases at V and 8 bases at J, with 16 bases in the middle. The germline V gene has CDR1 SGHVS and CDR2 FQNEAQ. The CDR3 length is 14 residues. In nucleotides, the CDR3 is TGTGCCAGCAGCCCTAGTGGGGTTGCAGACACCATATATTTT. Protein: CASSPSGVADTIYF.

This clone was found once. The chain employs TRBV27 and TRBJ2-7; D gene ambiguous. This CDR3 contains 13 residues. V lost 6 bases, J lost 2 bases, and 11 bases lay in between. Germline V gives CDR1 MNHEY, CDR2 SMNVEV (reference sequence). CDR3 coding DNA: TGTGCCAGCAGGCCCCTAGGGCCCTACGAGCAGTACTTC. Its protein product is CASRPLGPYEQYF.

The rearrangement links TRBV5-6 to TRBJ2-1; 8 bases are shared with TRBD1. V shed 2 bases and J 8 bases; nucleotides not matched to a gene: 6. Germline V CDR1 and CDR2: SGHDT, YYEEEE. This CDR3 has 14 residues. This CDR3 reads CASSLGQGWDEQFF. The CDR3 nucleotides are TGTGCCAGCAGCTTAGGACAGGGTTGGGATGAGCAGTTCTTC.

This rearrangement joins TRBV4-1 to TRBJ1-4; 11 nucleotides line up with TRBD1. J gave up 5 bases and V 4 bases, and 3 bases lay outside the gene matches. The CDR3 is 15 residues long. Germline V gene data show CDR1 as MGHRA and CDR2 as YSYEKL. The CDR3 nucleotides are TGCGCCAGCAGCCCCGGGACAGGGGGGAATGAAAAACTGTTTTTT. Its protein is CASSPGTGGNEKLFF.

The V gene is TRBV7-9, the J gene TRBJ1-2; possible D gene TRBD1, 6 bases. Trimming removed 4 bases at V and 4 bases at J, with 16 bases between. CDR3 size: 15 residues. CDR1 and CDR2 from the germline V gene are SEHNR and FQNEAQ (reference sequence). The CDR3 bases are TGTGCCAGCAGCTCTCAGGGTACAGGGAGCTATGGCTACACCTTC. This sequence encodes CASSSQGTGSYGYTF.

This rearrangement joins TRBV5-6 to TRBJ2-7, with 9 bases aligning to TRBD1. Trimming at V came to 4 bases and at J to 2 bases, leaving 4 bases not matched to a gene. The germline V gene encodes CDR1 SGHDT and CDR2 YYEEEE. The CDR3 is 14 residues long. The DNA for the CDR3 is TGTGCCAGCAGCCCTCACAGGGGGCCCTACGAGCAGTACTTC. Its protein product is CASSPHRGPYEQYF. Full variable domain (missing parts from reference TRBV5-6 and TRBJ2-7): DAGVTQSPTHLIKTRGQQVTLRCSPKSGHDTVSWYQQALGQGPQFIFQYYEEEERQRGNFPDRFSGHQFPNYSSELNVNALLLGDSALYLCASSPHRGPYEQYFGPGTRLTVT.

The V gene is TRBV4-1, the J gene TRBJ1-2; 12 nucleotides agree with TRBD1. Per germline, CDR1 MGHRA and CDR2 YSYEKL. The CDR3 sequence is 18 residues long. The V and J ends lost 0 bases and 7 bases, in that order; junction bases with no gene match: 12. The CDR3 spells CASSQDEGTGGLKAGYTF. The CDR3 DNA follows: TGCGCCAGCAGCCAAGATGAGGGGACAGGGGGCTTAAAGGCTGGCTACACCTTC.

There are a few counts of this clone. The genes are TRBV5-1 and TRBJ1-1; possibly TRBD1 for D (5 bases). Trimming shortened V by 0 bases and J by 11 bases, and 14 bases separated the two germline ends. This CDR3 spans 13 amino acids. Germline values: CDR1 SGHRS, CDR2 YFSETQ. Written as DNA, the CDR3 is TGCGCCAGCAGCTTGGACAGAACAGGAGATGCTTTCTTT. Encoded protein: CASSLDRTGDAFF.

The gene calls are TRBV5-1 and TRBJ1-1; D possibly corresponds to TRBD1 (6 bases). Germline CDR1 reads SGHRS; CDR2 reads YFSETQ. The CDR3 consists of 17 residues. V dropped 4 bases and J dropped 0 bases, with 19 bases sitting between them. CDR3 DNA sequence: TGCGCCAGCAGCGACCGACAGGTCCTTTCCATGAACACTGAAGCTTTCTTT. As protein: CASSDRQVLSMNTEAFF.

This clone was seen only a few times. The V call is TRBV2, the J call TRBJ1-2; D perhaps matches TRBD1 (6 bases). Germline CDR1 and CDR2: SNHLY and FYNNEI. The CDR3 consists of 14 residues. V was trimmed by 8 bases and J by 7 bases, leaving 20 bases between them. Written as DNA, the CDR3 is TGTGCCAGCGTGGGGGCCGATGGACAGTTTGGCTACACCTTC. It specifies CASVGADGQFGYTF. Variable domain in full (rest from reference TRBV2 and TRBJ1-2): EPEVTQTPSHQVTQMGQEVILRCVPISNHLYFYWYRQILGQKVEFLVSFYNNEISEKSEIFDDQFSVERPDGSNFTLKIRSTKLEDSAMYFCASVGADGQFGYTFGSGTRLTVV.

This chain connects TRBV2 to TRBJ2-1, with 10 bases aligning to TRBD2. The CDR3 covers 15 residues. V dropped 8 bases and J dropped 6; count of bases not matched to a gene: 10. Germline V gives CDR1 SNHLY, CDR2 FYNNEI. This CDR3 reads CASGFIAGGLNEQFF. CDR3 bases: TGTGCCAGCGGGTTTATAGCGGGGGGCCTCAATGAGCAGTTCTTC.

This clone came up once. The chain combines TRBV13 with TRBJ2-7, with 7 bases identical to TRBD1. This CDR3 comprises 14 residues. The J segment lost 5 bases and the V segment lost 4 bases, leaving 8 bases of the junction unmatched. Germline CDR1 reads PRHDT; CDR2 reads FYEKMQ (reference sequence). CDR3: CASSSTGTPHEQYF. The CDR3 DNA follows: TGTGCCAGCAGCTCGACAGGGACCCCCCACGAGCAGTACTTC.

This chain uses TRBV9 with TRBJ2-7; no reliable D call. CDR3 size: 15 residues. The germline gives CDR1 SGDLS, CDR2 YYNGEE. V was shortened by 0 bases and J by 0 bases, with 10 bases between the two germline ends. The DNA of the CDR3 is TGTGCCAGCAGCGTAGGAGTGGAGAGCTCCTACGAGCAGTACTTC. This gives the protein CASSVGVESSYEQYF.

This clone was observed a handful of times. This chain connects TRBV19 to TRBJ1-1; unclear D gene. The V gene lost 4 bases and the J gene lost 0 bases, with 9 bases spanning the gap. The CDR3 extends over 14 amino acids. Germline V lookup: CDR1 LNHDA, CDR2 SQIVND (reference sequence). In DNA form, the CDR3 reads TGTGCCAGTAGTACCCAACAGCTGAACACTGAAGCTTTCTTT. Translating it yields CASSTQQLNTEAFF.

V usage is TRBV27 and J usage is TRBJ1-2; 9 nucleotides line up with TRBD1. This CDR3 region has 14 residues. Germline CDR1 reads MNHEY; CDR2 reads SMNVEV (reference sequence). V was pared by 8 bases and J by 6 bases, with 10 bases of the junction left unmatched. CDR3: CASGSGTGINGYTF. CDR3 in DNA: TGTGCCAGCGGATCCGGGACAGGGATTAATGGCTACACCTTC.

This clone has a single count. The rearrangement joins TRBV5-4 to TRBJ1-6; no clear D gene. The V end was cut by 2 bases, the J end by 6 bases, with 9 bases between. CDR1 is SGHNT, CDR2 YYREEE, per germline (reference sequence). This CDR3 region has 14 residues. The CDR3 loop reads CASSLGGINSPLHF. The CDR3 DNA reads as TGTGCCAGCAGCTTAGGAGGGATTAATTCACCCCTCCACTTT. The variable domain in full, with the rest retrieved from reference TRBV5-4 and TRBJ1-6, is ETGVTQSPTHLIKTRGQQVTLRCSSQSGHNTVSWYQQALGQGPQFIFQYYREEENGRGNFPPRFSGLQFPNYSSELNVNALELDDSALYLCASSLGGINSPLHFGNGTRLTVT.

The chain uses TRBV6-5 and TRBJ2-7; a possible D gene is TRBD1 (5 bases). This CDR3 comprises 13 residues. Germline V CDR1 and CDR2: MNHEY, SVGAGI. V lost 0 bases and J 2 bases, leaving 5 bases between the germline ends. This CDR3 is CASSYSTAYEQYF. DNA for the CDR3: TGTGCCAGCAGTTACTCGACAGCCTACGAGCAGTACTTC.

The chain links TRBV13 to TRBJ2-1; 10 nucleotides agree with TRBD2. Losses at the gene ends were 4 bases for V and 7 bases for J; bases not matched to a gene: 7. The CDR3 runs to 15 residues. The V gene's germline CDR1 is PRHDT and CDR2 FYEKMQ (reference sequence). CDR3 protein: CASSSSGGASNEQFF. Written as DNA, the CDR3 is TGTGCCAGCAGCTCGAGCGGGGGGGCCAGTAATGAGCAGTTCTTC.

The J gene is TRBJ2-6, the V gene TRBV11-1; D possibly corresponds to TRBD1 (5 bases). Germline CDR1 and CDR2: SGHAT and FQDESV (reference sequence). Trimming cost V 1 base and J 0 bases, with 13 bases left between them. This CDR3 comprises 18 residues. CDR3 loop: CASSLDTGPYSGANVLTF. The CDR3 DNA reads as TGTGCCAGCAGCTTAGATACAGGACCCTACTCTGGGGCCAACGTCCTGACTTTC.

The chain employs TRBV7-2 and TRBJ1-2, with D unclear. Germline V gene sequence: CDR1 SGHTA, CDR2 FQGNSA. This CDR3 spans 15 amino acids. V shed 2 bases and J shed 0 bases, with 10 bases lying between them. The CDR3 is CASSLWSTANYGYTF. As DNA, the CDR3 is TGTGCCAGCAGCTTATGGTCAACAGCTAACTATGGCTACACCTTC.

The V and J genes are TRBV11-2 and TRBJ2-1, with a tentative D call TRBD1 (7 bases). Deletions cut 1 base from V and 7 bases from J, with 20 bases between. Germline CDR1 reads SGHAT; CDR2 reads FQNNGV. This CDR3 is built from 17 residues. CDR3 loop: CASSLGPAGGSGNEQFF. CDR3 DNA sequence: TGTGCCAGCAGCTTAGGCCCAGCAGGGGGGAGCGGGAATGAGCAGTTCTTC.

The genes are TRBV7-9 and TRBJ2-5; D is perhaps TRBD2 (5 bases). Germline values: CDR1 SEHNR, CDR2 FQNEAQ (reference sequence). CDR3 size: 13 residues. V dropped 3 bases and J dropped 4 bases, with 9 bases sitting between them. In DNA, the CDR3 is TGTGCCAGCAGCTTCCTAGCCCCAGAGACCCAGTACTTC. Translating it yields CASSFLAPETQYF.

This clone was picked up a small number of times. V gene TRBV5-8 combines with J gene TRBJ1-6; no firm D call. Trimming shortened V by 0 bases and J by 7 bases, and 11 bases separated the two germline ends. This CDR3 is 15 amino acids long. Germline V gene lookup returns CDR1 SGHTS and CDR2 YDEGEE. The CDR3 DNA reads TGTGCCAGCAGCTTGGCCACGACTTGGAATTCACCCCTCCACTTT. It specifies CASSLATTWNSPLHF.

A few counts support this clone. This chain uses TRBV5-1 with TRBJ2-2; D gene unclear. Germline loops: CDR1 SGHRS, CDR2 YFSETQ. With 7 bases removed from V and 4 bases from J, the gap between germline ends came to 8 bases. The CDR3 extends over 12 amino acids. CDR3 sequence (DNA): TGCGCCAGCGGAATAAGCACCGGGGAGCTGTTTTTT. Its translation: CASGISTGELFF.

The chain uses TRBV7-6 and TRBJ2-2; the match to TRBD1 covers 8 bases. Germline V gives CDR1 SGHVS, CDR2 FNYEAQ. V lost 5 bases, J lost 3 bases, and 8 bases stayed unmatched. The CDR3 has 16 residues. The CDR3 coding sequence is TGTGCCAGCAGCCCCGGGACAGGACCTTACACCGGGGAGCTGTTTTTT. Protein product: CASSPGTGPYTGELFF.

This clone appeared a few times. This chain joins TRBV11-2 and TRBJ2-5; a weak D match, TRBD1 (6 bases). Germline V gives CDR1 SGHAT, CDR2 FQNNGV. The germline V and J ends were trimmed by 7 bases and 5 bases, with 26 bases remaining between them. The CDR3 extends over 17 amino acids. The CDR3 region is CASTTGPGQRFTETQYF. The CDR3 DNA is TGTGCCAGCACAACGGGACCCGGACAGCGTTTCACGGAGACCCAGTACTTC.

V gene TRBV7-9 combines with J gene TRBJ2-7, with TRBD2 matching 7 bases. Germline V gives CDR1 SEHNR, CDR2 FQNEAQ (reference sequence). Trimming took 0 bases from V and 5 from J; bases not matched to a gene: 7. The CDR3 is made up of 15 amino acids. The CDR3 DNA sequence: TGTGCCAGCAGCTTAGCCGCAGGGAGGGTCCACGAGCAGTACTTC. It is translated as CASSLAAGRVHEQYF.